This TCR beta chain originates from a study of regulatory T cells in long-lasting Graves disease (dated by TCRdb to the early 2020s). General notes on the study: Newly diagnosed Graves' disease patients had taken antithyroid drugs for less than 3 months. Persistent Graves' disease patients were compared with newly diagnosed Graves' disease patients by peripheral blood TCR sequencing and RNA sequencing. The study was conducted in China and was registered as a clinical trial. A total of around 35 samples were covered by TCR sequencing, comprising 13 persistent and about 20 newly diagnosed Graves' disease patients. Broad study findings and their caveats: A larger number of public clonotypes was shared among persistent patients (around 2,700) than among newly diagnosed patients (roughly 1,000). Peripheral blood alone was examined, since thyroid tissue, which constituted the primary lesion, could not be accessed. Compared with newly diagnosed patients, patients with persistent Graves' disease had lower TCR Shannon entropy and fewer highly expanded clones, which suggests clonal expansion. The small sample size was acknowledged by the authors as a limitation that may reduce accuracy. Sequencing and analysis were limited to the TCR beta chain. Persistent disease showed preferential use of TRBV28, TRBJ1-2 and TRBJ2-5, whereas newly diagnosed disease favored TRBV20-1 and TRBJ2-1.

The junction shows trimming of 3 bases on V and 8 bases on J, and the gene matches do not reach 4 bases of it. From the germline V gene, CDR1 is SGHTA and CDR2 is FQGNSA. Including cysteine and phenylalanine, the CDR3 has 14 amino acids. CDR3 DNA is the only sequence kept; it has 42 bases, read in frame from the first base. This clonotype turned up a few times. There is no known antigen for this receptor. No base quality information exists; no much larger clone differs at one position. The method was multiplex PCR. The instrument was an Illumina HiSeq 4000. To build TCR beta libraries, CDR3 regions were amplified by Arm-PCR using iRepertoire HTBI primers. Gel purification was performed on PCR products prior to sequencing. In the source study's methods: Gene usage analysis of CDR3 amino acid clonotypes relied on the roughly 60 TRBV and 14 TRBJ segments identified across samples. COPE and FqMerger were used to merge the filtered high-quality paired reads into contigs. BLAST was used to align contigs to the IMGT TRBV, TRBD and TRBJ reference genes, and CDR3 was defined following IMGT. Any clonotype with a frequency above 0.1% was classified as a highly expanded clone. Repertoire diversity was measured by Shannon entropy, and V-J evenness by the Gini coefficient. Clonotypes shared by more than one individual were considered public. TCRdb took the public reads, trimmed them with fastp at Q25, ran MiXCR for clone calling and kept in-frame beta chains. Identical CDR3 protein sequences are pooled into one entry, listed with their most common genes and DNA. For this entry, the V and J calls and clone size follow TCRdb and not the study's own pipeline. Recorded for this sample are 420,000 or so distinct CDR3 sequences; approximately 16% of them occurred a single time. The ten largest clones add up to 20% to 25% of the sample.

The time point label of this sample denotes: newly diagnosed GD, antithyroid drugs for less than 3 months. For both TCR sequencing and RNA sequencing, RNA was extracted from PBMCs in TRIzol. The diagnosis of Graves' disease was made according to American Thyroid Association guidelines. Patients were recruited from an endocrinology department in Xi'an, China. Each patient gave approximately 9.7 milliliters of peripheral blood, collected in an EDTA anticoagulant tube. Ficoll Paque Plus density gradient separation was used to isolate PBMCs, and no additional T cell sorting was done. RNA quality was checked with an Agilent 2100 Bioanalyzer and agarose gel, and concentration with a NanoDrop 2000. The sample also formed part of further work on T cells in Graves' hyperthyroidism and ophthalmopathy. That second report states: A patient counted as having stable Graves' hyperthyroidism if no progression to ophthalmopathy occurred over 18 months of follow-up. The hyperthyroidism patients were between 18 and 65 years old and newly diagnosed, with a disease duration of less than 2 months. Exclusion was applied to patients with uncontrolled infections, other autoimmune diseases, pregnancy or lactation. Clinical symptoms, serum thyroxine and TRAb, thyroid ultrasound, and orbital computed tomography formed the basis for the diagnoses. The TCR CDR3 was subjected to a first round of RT-PCR using the HTBI primer set and the Qiagen OneStep RT-PCR kit. Most expanded thyroid clonotypes (frequency above 0.001) were also detected in blood, suggesting blood repertoires may reflect thyroid immune responses. A 13 V-J signature model separated ophthalmopathy from stable hyperthyroidism, with about 90% sensitivity and just under 84% specificity in cross-validation and 80%/75% in testing. In validation, the model predicted progression to ophthalmopathy with approximately 71% sensitivity and approximately 72% specificity, a median of 6.5 months before onset. To identify TCR V-J signatures that set the groups apart, the researchers used a discovery cohort of about a hundred patients, made up of 43 with Graves' ophthalmopathy and 57 with stable Graves' hyperthyroidism. An independent validation cohort of under 20 hyperthyroidism patients and about 16 patients who later progressed to ophthalmopathy tested prospective prediction of ophthalmopathy. The 100 discovery patients were divided at random into training and test sets in a 7:3 ratio. Thyroid tissue and blood T-cell repertoires from roughly six Graves' hyperthyroidism patients were also compared in the study. After blood sampling, hyperthyroidism patients were treated with methimazole at a starting dose of 30 mg daily, and ophthalmopathy patients were treated with high-dose intravenous methylprednisolone. The libraries were constructed in a second round of multiplex PCR and then size-selected and purified. Sequencing of the libraries was done on an Illumina HiSeq2000 using paired-end 100 bp reads. SOAPnuke was used to process the raw data, throwing out any read that contained adapters or uncalled bases, had a mean Phred below 15, or lacked an exact constant-primer or identifier match. High-quality paired reads were merged with COPE v1.2.5, and unique nucleotide sequences were defined as clonotypes. MiTCR v1.1 was used to align the clonotypes against IMGT TRBV, TRBD and TRBJ reference segments. Analysis was restricted to V-J combinations with a frequency above 0.0001, which covered about 99% of repertoires. A TCS score was defined as the ratio of F50 (clonal expansion) to E x V (chaos), with BLOSUM62-based TCRdist applied between CDR3 peptides within each V-J. Welch's t-statistics and random forest reduced 514 V-J features to fewer than 15, which were used in a naive Bayes classifier (R e1071). No statistical method was used to set the sample size in advance, and investigators knew the group allocation. According to the paper, TCR Vbeta CDR3 sequencing was carried out on over 130 peripheral blood samples, which came from approximately 43 ophthalmopathy, under 85 hyperthyroidism and roughly 17 progressor patients.

The sample in question was peripheral blood mononuclear cells (PBMCs), obtained at new diagnosis, from a patient treated with antithyroid drugs. This TCR was recovered from a young woman with Graves disease. Donor details come from another sample of the same person, matched by shared clones. The V and J genes are TRBV7-2 and TRBJ1-4, with 9 junctional bases fitting TRBD1. The nucleotide sequence is given as TGTGCCAGCAGCTTTGGACAGGGGTCCGAAAAACTGTTTTTT. Its amino acids are CASSFGQGSEKLFF.